Listed below are T cell receptor beta chains from one sample, sequenced in a study of tumor-infiltrating lymphocytes in localized non-small cell lung cancer. Some clones are missing from TCRdb's copy, which holds only in-frame ones; the method was immunoSEQ multiplex PCR. The repertoire holds around 10,000 clones, with 60% as singletons. The sample consisted of uninvolved lung tissue not adjacent to the tumor. These receptors all stem from a human donor with non-small cell lung cancer. The CDR3 runs from the conserved cysteine through the conserved F or W. Fields, in order: J gene, D gene, V gene, CDR3 protein. A D gene is named only where the DNA matches it firmly.

J: TRBJ2-7
D: NA
V: TRBV2
CDR3: CASRATGTTSPEQYF

J: TRBJ2-2
D: TRBD2
V: TRBV7-9
CDR3: CASSPSGKNTGELFF

J: TRBJ1-6
D: NA
V: TRBV27
CDR3: CASSFGLDRQKSPLHF

J: TRBJ2-1
D: TRBD2
V: TRBV7-2
CDR3: CASSMTPGLDYNEQFF

J: TRBJ2-3
D: NA
V: TRBV4-2
CDR3: CASSQGLSADTQYF

J: TRBJ2-7
D: TRBD2
V: TRBV11-1
CDR3: CASSRSGGEYEQYF

J: TRBJ2-3
D: NA
V: TRBV5-6
CDR3: CASSFVWGVTPDTQYF

J: TRBJ2-2
D: NA
V: TRBV5-1
CDR3: CASSLLSNTGELFF

J: TRBJ1-1
D: NA
V: TRBV28
CDR3: CASALSGAANTEAFF

J: TRBJ1-1
D: NA
V: TRBV4-3
CDR3: CASSQGYGEGRNTEAFF

J: TRBJ1-3
D: NA
V: TRBV11-2
CDR3: CASSLEPGNTIYF

J: TRBJ1-1
D: NA
V: TRBV11-3
CDR3: CASSPRTVNTEAFF

J: TRBJ2-1
D: TRBD2
V: TRBV9
CDR3: CASSVSGTSRYNEQFF

J: TRBJ1-6
D: NA
V: TRBV15
CDR3: CATSAQGENSPLHF

J: TRBJ2-1
D: NA
V: TRBV9
CDR3: CASSVALAGQPIF

J: TRBJ1-1
D: NA
V: TRBV2
CDR3: CASSDRGGTEAFF

J: TRBJ1-4
D: NA
V: TRBV7-2
CDR3: CASSKRQVATNEKLFF

J: TRBJ1-6
D: TRBD1
V: TRBV28
CDR3: CASSAPQGQNSPLHF

J: TRBJ2-7
D: TRBD1
V: TRBV4-1
CDR3: CASSQGQGDYEQYF

J: TRBJ1-2
D: NA
V: TRBV5-1
CDR3: CASSLGAENYGYTF

J: TRBJ1-1
D: NA
V: TRBV30
CDR3: CAWSLSPTGNAFF

J: TRBJ2-3
D: TRBD2
V: TRBV7-2
CDR3: CASSLGLAGDTQYF

J: TRBJ1-2
D: NA
V: TRBV6-1
CDR3: CASSPELGYTF

J: TRBJ1-5
D: NA
V: TRBV10-3
CDR3: CAISAGDQPQHF

J: TRBJ2-5
D: TRBD2
V: TRBV6-6
CDR3: CASSISGGRAETQYF

J: TRBJ2-3
D: NA
V: TRBV5-6
CDR3: CASSLWGARYTQYF

J: TRBJ2-2
D: NA
V: TRBV7-2
CDR3: CASSFKGVGPGELFF

J: TRBJ1-5
D: NA
V: TRBV7-8
CDR3: CASSSMAVGTQPQHF

J: TRBJ2-3
D: TRBD1
V: TRBV5-1
CDR3: CASSRTQGTGSDTQYF

J: TRBJ1-5
D: NA
V: TRBV19
CDR3: CASSSAPIQGYSNQPQHF

J: TRBJ2-2
D: TRBD2
V: TRBV10-3
CDR3: CAIQGLADTGELFF

J: TRBJ2-7
D: TRBD1
V: TRBV6-1
CDR3: CASSVRDRGKDEQYF

J: TRBJ1-1
D: TRBD1
V: TRBV7-2
CDR3: CASSLEGGTGEAFF

J: TRBJ2-5
D: TRBD2
V: TRBV27
CDR3: CASSSQTSGPLWETQYF

J: TRBJ2-3
D: NA
V: TRBV6-5
CDR3: CASSQTGDTQYF

J: TRBJ2-5
D: NA
V: TRBV5-1
CDR3: CASSGTFQETQYF

J: TRBJ2-7
D: NA
V: TRBV14
CDR3: CASSPRRTTSYEQYF

J: TRBJ1-4
D: TRBD1
V: TRBV11-2
CDR3: CASSSGQGLTNEKLFF

J: TRBJ2-5
D: NA
V: TRBV6-5
CDR3: CASSYSGLKETQYF

J: TRBJ2-7
D: NA
V: TRBV5-1
CDR3: CASSLGGGRDYEQYF

J: TRBJ2-2
D: NA
V: TRBV9
CDR3: CASSAQNTGELFF

J: TRBJ1-1
D: NA
V: TRBV4-3
CDR3: CASSQERVITEAFF

J: TRBJ1-5
D: NA
V: TRBV19
CDR3: CASSKWGSNQPQHF

J: TRBJ1-5
D: NA
V: TRBV2
CDR3: CASSVTGTRQPQHF

J: TRBJ1-2
D: NA
V: TRBV6-6
CDR3: CASSYGGGDGYTF

J: TRBJ1-4
D: NA
V: TRBV4-3
CDR3: CASSRQEGQTNEKLFF

J: TRBJ1-6
D: NA
V: TRBV2
CDR3: CASSGSSYNSPLHF

J: TRBJ2-7
D: NA
V: TRBV28
CDR3: CASTNLVAEQYF

J: TRBJ2-7
D: NA
V: TRBV28
CDR3: CASSLLLQTYEQYF

J: TRBJ1-1
D: TRBD1
V: TRBV28
CDR3: CASSLSYPGQDTEAFF

J: TRBJ2-2
D: NA
V: TRBV19
CDR3: CASSILGTGELFF